The next 13 T cell receptor beta chains were all read from a single sample in a study of regulatory T cells in long-lasting Graves disease. Time point specified: newly diagnosed GD, antithyroid drugs for less than 3 months. RNA isolated from PBMCs was used to make the TCR library. To make TCR beta libraries, researchers used iRepertoire HTBI primers and Arm-PCR of CDR3 regions. TCRdb re-called the multiplex PCR reads with MiXCR, one entry per CDR3 protein. The sample comprises about 210,000 distinct CDR3 sequences, roughly a fifth of which are singletons, and approximately 12% rests with the top ten. The same sample was also studied in work on T cells in Graves' hyperthyroidism and ophthalmopathy.

Sequencing was performed on peripheral blood mononuclear cells (PBMCs), taken at new diagnosis, from a patient treated with antithyroid drugs. The receptor source for this set is a woman in her thirties with Graves disease.

The table lists this clonotype with many counts. J is TRBJ1-5 and V is TRBV28, with D hard to call. The CDR3 length is 14 residues. Germline CDR1 and CDR2: MDHEN and SYDVKM. The V end was cut by 5 bases, the J end by 2 bases, with 10 bases between. The CDR3 spells CASSGPYGNQPQHF. CDR3 nucleotide sequence: TGTGCCAGCAGTGGCCCGTACGGCAATCAGCCCCAGCATTTT.

A remark on this clonotype: A much larger clone lies one base from this, so it may be a read error. The genes are TRBV6-1 and TRBJ2-2; 8 bases are a match to TRBD2. Looked up from germline, CDR1 is MNHNS and CDR2 is SASEGT. The junction had 11 bases not matched to a gene; V was cut back by 6 bases and J by 2 bases. This CDR3 has 17 amino acids. CDR3: CASRNRGLVVNTGELFF. The CDR3 DNA reads TGTGCCAGCAGGAATAGGGGACTAGTGGTAAACACCGGGGAGCTGTTTTTT.

This clonotype was counted many times. The rearrangement joins TRBV19 to TRBJ1-2; D is uncertain. CDR1 is LNHDA, CDR2 SQIVND, per germline (reference sequence). This CDR3 spans 14 amino acids. The ends were cut back, 8 bases at V and 6 bases at J, with 19 bases in the middle. DNA for the CDR3: TGTGCCAGTTGGCCGGGGAGGGTTCGAGATGGCTACACCTTC. Protein product: CASWPGRVRDGYTF.

This clonotype showed up many times. The rearrangement links TRBV29-1 to TRBJ2-1; D possibly matches TRBD1 or TRBD2 (5 bases each). Looked up from germline, CDR1 is SQVTM and CDR2 is ANQGSEA. The CDR3 runs 12 residues. V was pared by 7 bases and J by 8 bases, with 15 bases between. Written as DNA, the CDR3 is TGCAGCGCTTCCGGGACCCTGCATGAGCAGTTCTTC. It codes for CSASGTLHEQFF.

This clonotype showed up many times. The chain links TRBV2 to TRBJ2-5, with D possibly matching TRBD1 (9 bases). In germline, CDR1 is SNHLY, CDR2 FYNNEI. V was cut by 6 bases and J by 4 bases, with 18 bases left in between. This CDR3 has 15 residues. The CDR3 nucleotides are TGTGCCAGCAGGAGTTTAGCGGGACAGGGAGAGACCCAGTACTTC. Amino acids: CASRSLAGQGETQYF.

V gene TRBV29-1 combines with J gene TRBJ2-2, with 10 bases that match TRBD1. This CDR3 spans 15 amino acids. The germline CDR1 and CDR2 sequences are SQVTM and ANQGSEA. V lost 3 bases, J lost 4 bases, and 5 bases stayed unmatched. CDR3 amino acids: CSVETGTGVTGELFF. CDR3 coding DNA: TGCAGCGTTGAGACCGGGACAGGGGTCACCGGGGAGCTGTTTTTT.

With respect to this clonotype: This CDR3 is missing its conserved last phenylalanine or tryptophan, likely due to a read error. The DNA is left out, because the CDR3 cannot be placed on it with certainty; the CDR3 is given as TCRdb lists it. The CDR3 is CASSVSGGRGHGGFTV. This rearrangement joins TRBV9 to TRBJ1-2; the D call of TRBD1 is as the table states it, not checked on the DNA. Both ends counted, the CDR3 spans 16 residues. Germline V gene data show CDR1 as SGDLS and CDR2 as YYNGEE.

This clonotype came up many times. The chain recombines TRBV6-1 with TRBJ2-5; no reliable D call. This CDR3 has 12 residues. The germline V and J ends were trimmed by 6 bases and 5 bases, with 10 bases remaining between them. The germline CDR1 and CDR2 sequences are MNHNS and SASEGT. The CDR3 reads CASSRVGETQYF. Here the CDR3 DNA reads TGTGCCAGCAGCCGGGTAGGGGAGACCCAGTACTTC.

This clonotype occurred many times. The chain combines TRBV28 with TRBJ2-7, with D possibly TRBD2 on 5 matching bases. Germline V lookup: CDR1 MDHEN, CDR2 SYDVKM. The ends were cut back, 7 bases at V and 3 bases at J, with 19 bases in the middle. The CDR3 runs 15 residues. CDR3 in DNA: TGTGCCAGCACCGACCGGGCCGTGGCGGGCTACGAGCAGTACTTC. Translating gives CASTDRAVAGYEQYF.

This clonotype has only a few counts. This sequence joins TRBV7-9 and TRBJ1-1; D uncertain. V lost 0 bases to trimming and J lost 5 bases, with 19 bases between them. The germline gives CDR1 SEHNR, CDR2 FQNEAQ (reference sequence). The length of the CDR3 is 17 residues. CDR3 residues: CASSLAKGSSLGTEAFF. CDR3 in DNA: TGTGCCAGCAGCTTAGCGAAGGGTAGCTCGTTGGGTACTGAAGCTTTCTTT.

About this clonotype: It differs at one base from a far larger clone, so likely a read error. The chain employs TRBV5-8 and TRBJ2-1, with unresolved D. This CDR3 is 12 amino acids long. The germline V gene encodes CDR1 SGHTS and CDR2 YDEGEE. The CDR3 is CASGLDLREQFF. The DNA for the CDR3 is TGTGCCAGCGGCTTAGATCTAAGAGAGCAGTTCTTC.

The chain employs TRBV20-1 and TRBJ2-3, with 7 bases fitting TRBD2. This CDR3 is built from 14 residues. Germline loops: CDR1 DFQATT, CDR2 SNEGSKA (reference sequence). After removal of 3 bases from V and 4 bases from J, the junction contained 7 bases not matched to a gene. This CDR3 reads CSARGGGVADTQYF. The DNA of the CDR3 is TGCAGTGCTAGGGGGGGAGGGGTAGCAGATACGCAGTATTTT.

This clonotype has a count of ten or more. This chain joins TRBV27 and TRBJ1-1; 12 bases align to TRBD1. This CDR3 is 16 amino acids long. Trimming removed 4 bases from V and 5 bases from J; junction bases left unmatched: 8. Germline V CDR1 and CDR2: MNHEY, SMNVEV (reference sequence). CDR3 DNA sequence: TGTGCCAGCAGTTCCGGGACAGGGGGCCGGGGGACTGAAGCTTTCTTT. It is translated as CASSSGTGGRGTEAFF.